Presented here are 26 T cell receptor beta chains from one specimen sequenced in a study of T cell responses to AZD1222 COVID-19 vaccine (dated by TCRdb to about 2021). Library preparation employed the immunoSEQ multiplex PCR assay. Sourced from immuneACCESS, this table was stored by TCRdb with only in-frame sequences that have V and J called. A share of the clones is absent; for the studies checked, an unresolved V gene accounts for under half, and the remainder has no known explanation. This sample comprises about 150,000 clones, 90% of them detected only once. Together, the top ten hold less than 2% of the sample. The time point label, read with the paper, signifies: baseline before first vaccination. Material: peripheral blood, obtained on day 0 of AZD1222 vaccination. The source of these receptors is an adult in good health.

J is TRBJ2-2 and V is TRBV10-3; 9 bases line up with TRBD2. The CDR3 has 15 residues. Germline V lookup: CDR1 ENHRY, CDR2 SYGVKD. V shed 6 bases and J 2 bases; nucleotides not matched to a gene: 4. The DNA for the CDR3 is TGTGCCATCAGCGTGGGACTAGCAAACACCGGGGAGCTGTTTTTT. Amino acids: CAISVGLANTGELFF.

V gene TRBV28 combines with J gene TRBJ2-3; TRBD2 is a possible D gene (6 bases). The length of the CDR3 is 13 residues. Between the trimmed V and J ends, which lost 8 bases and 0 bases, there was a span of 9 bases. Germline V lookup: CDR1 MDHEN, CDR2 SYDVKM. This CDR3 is CASGSGSTDTQYF. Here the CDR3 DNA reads TGTGCCAGCGGAAGCGGGAGCACAGATACGCAGTATTTT.

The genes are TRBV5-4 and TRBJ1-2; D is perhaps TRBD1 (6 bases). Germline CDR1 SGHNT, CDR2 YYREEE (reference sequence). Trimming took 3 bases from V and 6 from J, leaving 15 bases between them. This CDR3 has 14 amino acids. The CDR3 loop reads CASSWDKTTHGYTF. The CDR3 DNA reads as TGTGCCAGCAGCTGGGACAAGACGACCCATGGCTACACCTTC. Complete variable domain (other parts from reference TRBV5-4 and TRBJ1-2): ETGVTQSPTHLIKTRGQQVTLRCSSQSGHNTVSWYQQALGQGPQFIFQYYREEENGRGNFPPRFSGLQFPNYSSELNVNALELDDSALYLCASSWDKTTHGYTFGSGTRLTVV.

The CDR3 DNA reads as TGTGCCAGCAGTTACTTATTAGTCCACAATGAGCAGTTCTTC. Encoded protein: CASSYLLVHNEQFF. The gene calls are TRBV6-2 or TRBV6-3 and TRBJ2-1; D unresolved. Trimming left V 1 base short and J 5 bases short, with 9 bases between. Germline V CDR1 and CDR2: MNHEY, SVGEGT. This CDR3 contains 14 residues.

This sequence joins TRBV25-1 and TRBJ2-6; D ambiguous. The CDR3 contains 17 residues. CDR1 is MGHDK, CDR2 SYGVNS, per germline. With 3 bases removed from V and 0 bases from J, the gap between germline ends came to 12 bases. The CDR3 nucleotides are TGTGCCAGCAGTGATTCAGGCTCCCCCTCTGGGGCCAACGTCCTGACTTTC. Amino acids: CASSDSGSPSGANVLTF.

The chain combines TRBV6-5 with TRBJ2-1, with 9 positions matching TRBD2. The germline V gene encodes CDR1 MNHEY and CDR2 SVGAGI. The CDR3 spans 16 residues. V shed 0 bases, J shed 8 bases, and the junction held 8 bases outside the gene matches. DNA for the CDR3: TGTGCCAGCAGTTACTCTGGGGCGGGAGGGTTCGATGAGCAGTTCTTC. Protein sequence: CASSYSGAGGFDEQFF.

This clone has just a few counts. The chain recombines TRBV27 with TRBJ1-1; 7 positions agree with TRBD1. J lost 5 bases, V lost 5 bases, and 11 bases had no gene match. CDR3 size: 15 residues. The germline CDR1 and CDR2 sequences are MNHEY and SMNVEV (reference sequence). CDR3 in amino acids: CASSPHRGAGTEAFF. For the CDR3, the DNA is TGTGCCAGCAGTCCGCACAGGGGCGCGGGAACTGAAGCTTTCTTT.

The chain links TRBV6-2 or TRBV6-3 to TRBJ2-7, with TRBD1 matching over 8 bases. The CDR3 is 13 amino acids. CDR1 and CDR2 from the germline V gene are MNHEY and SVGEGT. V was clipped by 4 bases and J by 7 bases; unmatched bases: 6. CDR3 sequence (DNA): TGTGCCAGCAGTTTCCAGGGGGCAAGTGAGCAGTACTTC. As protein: CASSFQGASEQYF.

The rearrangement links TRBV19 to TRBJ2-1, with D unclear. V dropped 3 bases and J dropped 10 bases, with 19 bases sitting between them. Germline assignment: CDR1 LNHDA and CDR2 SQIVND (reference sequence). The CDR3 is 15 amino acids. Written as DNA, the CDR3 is TGTGCCAGTAGTATCACCCCCCCGAGGAGTGGGGAGCAGTTCTTC. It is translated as CASSITPPRSGEQFF.

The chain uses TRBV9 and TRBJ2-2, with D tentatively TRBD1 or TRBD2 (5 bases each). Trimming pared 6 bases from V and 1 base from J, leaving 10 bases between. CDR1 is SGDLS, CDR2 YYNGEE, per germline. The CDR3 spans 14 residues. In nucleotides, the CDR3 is TGTGCCAGCATGAGGGGTCGGAACACCGGGGAGCTGTTTTTT. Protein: CASMRGRNTGELFF.

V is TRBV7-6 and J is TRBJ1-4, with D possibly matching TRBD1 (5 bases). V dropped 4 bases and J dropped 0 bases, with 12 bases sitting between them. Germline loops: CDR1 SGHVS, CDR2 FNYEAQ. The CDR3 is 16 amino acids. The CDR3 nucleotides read TGTGCCAGCAGCTCCCCTCAGGGCACAACTAATGAAAAACTGTTTTTT. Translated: CASSSPQGTTNEKLFF.

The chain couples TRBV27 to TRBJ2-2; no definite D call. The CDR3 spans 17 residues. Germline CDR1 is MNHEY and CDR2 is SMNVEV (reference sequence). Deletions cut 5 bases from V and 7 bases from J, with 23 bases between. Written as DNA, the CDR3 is TGTGCCAGCAGTATATACCCGGGCCTAACACCGAGCGGGGAGCTGTTTTTT. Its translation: CASSIYPGLTPSGELFF.

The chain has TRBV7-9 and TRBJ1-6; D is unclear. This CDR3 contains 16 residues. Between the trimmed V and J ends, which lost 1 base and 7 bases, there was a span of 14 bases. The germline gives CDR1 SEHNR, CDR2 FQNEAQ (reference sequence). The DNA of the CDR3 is TGTGCCAGCAGCTTAGGGGGATCTAGGGTGAATTCACCCCTCCACTTT. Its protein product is CASSLGGSRVNSPLHF.

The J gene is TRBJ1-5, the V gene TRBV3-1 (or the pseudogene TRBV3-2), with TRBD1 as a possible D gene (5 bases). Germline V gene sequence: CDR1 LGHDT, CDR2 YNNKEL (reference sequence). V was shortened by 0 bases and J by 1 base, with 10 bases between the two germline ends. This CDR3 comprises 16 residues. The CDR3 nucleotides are TGTGCCAGCAGCCAAGATCCGAACAGGAGCAATCAGCCCCAGCATTTT. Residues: CASSQDPNRSNQPQHF.

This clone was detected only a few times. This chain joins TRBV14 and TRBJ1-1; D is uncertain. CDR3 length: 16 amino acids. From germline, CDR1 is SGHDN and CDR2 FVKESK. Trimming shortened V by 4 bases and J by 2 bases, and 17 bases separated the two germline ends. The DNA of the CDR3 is TGTGCCAGCAGCCTTCTTCGGCATTCAGGAAACACTGAAGCTTTCTTT. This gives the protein CASSLLRHSGNTEAFF.

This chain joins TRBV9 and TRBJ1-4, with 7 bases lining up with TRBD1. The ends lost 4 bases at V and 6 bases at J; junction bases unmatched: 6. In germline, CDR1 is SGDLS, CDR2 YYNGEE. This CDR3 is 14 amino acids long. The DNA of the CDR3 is TGTGCCAGCAGCCCAGGGGGGGGCCATGAAAAACTGTTTTTT. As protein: CASSPGGGHEKLFF. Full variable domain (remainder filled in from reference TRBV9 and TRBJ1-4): DSGVTQTPKHLITATGQRVTLRCSPRSGDLSVYWYQQSLDQGLQFLIQYYNGEERAKGNILERFSAQQFPDLHSELNLSSLELGDSALYFCASSPGGGHEKLFFGSGTQLSVL.

As DNA, the CDR3 is TGTGCCAGTGGAAAAGCGGGCCTCAATCAGCCCCAGCATTTT. Translating it yields CASGKAGLNQPQHF. The chain recombines TRBV19 with TRBJ1-5; D gene unclear. The CDR3 loop spans 14 amino acids. Trimming removed 8 bases from V and 3 bases from J, with 14 bases in between. CDR1 and CDR2 from the germline V gene are LNHDA and SQIVND (reference sequence).

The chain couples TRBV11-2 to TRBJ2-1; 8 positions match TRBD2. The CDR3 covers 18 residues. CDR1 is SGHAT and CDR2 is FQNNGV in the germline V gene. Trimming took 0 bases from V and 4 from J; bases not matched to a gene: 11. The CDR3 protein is CASSLDSGEGGRYNEQFF. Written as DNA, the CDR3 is TGTGCCAGCAGCTTAGATAGCGGGGAAGGGGGTCGGTACAATGAGCAGTTCTTC.

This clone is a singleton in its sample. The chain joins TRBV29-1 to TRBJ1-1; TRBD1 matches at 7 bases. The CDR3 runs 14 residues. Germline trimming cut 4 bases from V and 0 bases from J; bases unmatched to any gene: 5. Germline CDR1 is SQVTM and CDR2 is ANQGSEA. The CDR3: CSVVGQAMNTEAFF. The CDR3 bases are TGCAGCGTTGTAGGACAGGCAATGAACACTGAAGCTTTCTTT.

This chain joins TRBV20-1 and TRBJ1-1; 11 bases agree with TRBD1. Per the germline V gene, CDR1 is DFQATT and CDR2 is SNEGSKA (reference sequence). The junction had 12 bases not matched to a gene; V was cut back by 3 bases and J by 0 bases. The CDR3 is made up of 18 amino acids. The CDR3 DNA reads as TGCAGTGCTAGTATAAGACCCCGGGACAGGGGGTTGAACACTGAAGCTTTCTTT. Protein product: CSASIRPRDRGLNTEAFF.

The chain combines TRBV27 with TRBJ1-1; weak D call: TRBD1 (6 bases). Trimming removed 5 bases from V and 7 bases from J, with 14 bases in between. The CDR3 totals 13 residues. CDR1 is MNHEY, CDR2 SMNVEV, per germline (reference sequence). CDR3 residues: CASSAQGFLEAFF. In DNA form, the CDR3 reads TGTGCCAGCAGTGCACAGGGATTCCTTGAAGCTTTCTTT.

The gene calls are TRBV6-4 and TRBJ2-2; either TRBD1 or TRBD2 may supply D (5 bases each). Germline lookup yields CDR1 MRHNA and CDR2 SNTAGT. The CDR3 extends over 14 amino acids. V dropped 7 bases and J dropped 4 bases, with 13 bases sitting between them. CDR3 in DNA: TGTGCCAGCACGGCTCGGGGCGGCACCGGGGAGCTGTTTTTT. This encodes CASTARGGTGELFF.

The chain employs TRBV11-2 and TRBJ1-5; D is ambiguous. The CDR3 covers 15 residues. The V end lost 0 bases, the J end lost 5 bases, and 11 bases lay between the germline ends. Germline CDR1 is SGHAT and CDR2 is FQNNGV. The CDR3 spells CASSLEGGGYQPQHF. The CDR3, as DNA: TGTGCCAGCAGCTTAGAAGGAGGAGGTTATCAGCCCCAGCATTTT.

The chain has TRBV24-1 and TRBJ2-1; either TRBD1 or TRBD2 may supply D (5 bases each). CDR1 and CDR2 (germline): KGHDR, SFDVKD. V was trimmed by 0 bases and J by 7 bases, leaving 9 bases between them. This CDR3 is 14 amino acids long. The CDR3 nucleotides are TGTGCCACCAGTGATTTGTCGGGACGGAATGAGCAGTTCTTC. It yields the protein CATSDLSGRNEQFF.

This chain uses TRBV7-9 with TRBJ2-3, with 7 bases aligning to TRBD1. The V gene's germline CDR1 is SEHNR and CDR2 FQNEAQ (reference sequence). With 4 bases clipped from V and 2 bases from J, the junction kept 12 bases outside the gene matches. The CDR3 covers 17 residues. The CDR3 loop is CASSSPIEGADTDTQYF. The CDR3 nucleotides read TGTGCCAGCAGCTCACCAATCGAGGGGGCGGACACAGATACGCAGTATTTT.

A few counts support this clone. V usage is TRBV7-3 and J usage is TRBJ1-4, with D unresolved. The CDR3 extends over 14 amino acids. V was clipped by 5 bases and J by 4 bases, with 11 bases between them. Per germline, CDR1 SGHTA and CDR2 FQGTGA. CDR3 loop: CASSPPGDNEKLFF. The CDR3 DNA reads TGTGCCAGCAGCCCCCCTGGGGATAATGAAAAACTGTTTTTT.